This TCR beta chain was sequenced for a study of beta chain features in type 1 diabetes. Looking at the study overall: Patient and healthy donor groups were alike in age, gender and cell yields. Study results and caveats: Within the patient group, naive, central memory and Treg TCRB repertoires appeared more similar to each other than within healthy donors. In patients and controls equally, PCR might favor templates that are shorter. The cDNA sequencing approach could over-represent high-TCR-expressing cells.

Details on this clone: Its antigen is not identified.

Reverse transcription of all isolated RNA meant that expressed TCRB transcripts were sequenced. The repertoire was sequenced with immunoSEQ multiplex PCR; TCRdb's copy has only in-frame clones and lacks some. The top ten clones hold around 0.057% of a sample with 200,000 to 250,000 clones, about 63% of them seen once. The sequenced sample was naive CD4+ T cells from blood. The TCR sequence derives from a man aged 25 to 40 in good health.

The chain's CDR3 is CASSREDEQFF. Written as DNA, the CDR3 is TGTGCCAGCAGCCGCGAGGATGAGCAGTTCTTC. The chain couples TRBV7-9 to TRBJ2-1; D unclear. The CDR3 consists of 11 residues. Germline V lookup: CDR1 SEHNR, CDR2 FQNEAQ (reference sequence). V was pared by 5 bases and J by 8 bases, with 7 bases between.